This T cell receptor (beta chain) was documented in a study of shared clonotypes between healthy human individuals. Study details: Per-donor plates numbered three CD4 naive, three CD4 memory, two CD8 naive and one CD8 memory.

General study findings and limits: For naive CD4 cells, 5% to 6.5% of clonotypes were shared across a handful of donors.

As to this clone: The antigen remains unidentified.

The deep-level immunoSEQ assay was used. Study processing details: ImmunoSEQ output lacked quality scores and full-length reads, limiting matched filtering. The data were produced by immunoSEQ multiplex PCR, yet TCRdb's version contains in-frame clones alone and is incomplete. V and J calls and clone size follow that table, whereas D and trimming were derived from the DNA. The sample records approximately 2,000,000 clones, 80% to 95% being singletons. Germline values: CDR1 GTSNPN, CDR2 SVGIG (reference sequence). The V gene lost 0 bases and the J gene lost 7 bases, with 19 bases spanning the gap. CDR3 size: 16 residues. Terminally differentiated effector memory CD45RA+ cells were excluded by CCR7 positive selection of CD45RO-negative cells.

This receptor was identified in a man younger than 35 in good health. Some clones in this sample may be carry-over from other donors' samples. This rearrangement joins TRBV30 to TRBJ1-5; D unresolved. Sequencing was done on a sample of naive CD8+ T cells from PBMCs. CDR3 sequence (DNA): TGTGCCTGGAGTGTAGAATTTGTGCTGGGGAGGCAGCCCCAGCATTTT. It encodes CAWSVEFVLGRQPQHF.